This T cell receptor beta chain was profiled in a study of chemoradiotherapy in HPV16-positive cancers. TCRdb keeps only in-frame clones here, not all; method: immunoSEQ multiplex PCR. The data show more than 15,000 clones, with roughly 73% seen just once and around 9.9% held by the top ten. Worth noting for this clone: What it recognizes is unknown.

General study points: In HPV16-positive patients, HPV-responsive T-cell expansion tracked better recurrence-free survival.

Germline V lookup: CDR1 SNHLY, CDR2 FYNNEI. Trimming took off 4 bases at V and 0 bases at J, with 6 bases between the two ends. The CDR3 has 14 amino acids. The clonotype comes from a human donor with HPV-associated anogenital cancer. The rearrangement links TRBV2 to TRBJ2-2, with TRBD1 as a possible D gene (6 bases). This specimen was collected from a patient who underwent chemoradiotherapy. CDR3 coding DNA: TGTGCCAGCAGTGGACAGGCGAACACCGGGGAGCTGTTTTTT. Its translation: CASSGQANTGELFF.